One and the same sample provided the 24 T cell receptor beta chains below, sequenced in a study of blood T cell repertoires in COVID-19. Generated by immunoSEQ multiplex PCR, the TCRdb table keeps only in-frame clones and is missing some. This repertoire shows about 130,000 clones, over 75% found once; its top ten account for 12%. The sample taken for sequencing was peripheral blood. Every receptor here comes from a man aged 55 to 70 with acute or convalescent COVID-19.

The chain combines TRBV4-1 with TRBJ2-7, with TRBD2 identical over 13 bases. CDR3 length: 15 residues. Germline V lookup: CDR1 MGHRA, CDR2 YSYEKL. Trimming took 1 base from V and 6 from J; bases not matched to a gene: 3. The CDR3: CASSQGTSGSPEQYF. DNA of the CDR3: TGCGCCAGCAGCCAAGGGACTAGCGGGAGTCCCGAGCAGTACTTC.

V and J are TRBV15 and TRBJ1-4, with D possibly TRBD1 on 5 matching bases. CDR1 is LNHNV, CDR2 YYDKDF, per germline (reference sequence). This CDR3 contains 14 residues. V shed 0 bases and J shed 8 bases, with 10 bases lying between them. The CDR3 nucleotides read TGTGCCACCAGCAGAGACGGTGGGGGGGAAAAACTGTTTTTT. Its translation: CATSRDGGGEKLFF.

This clone appeared a single time. The V and J genes are TRBV9 and TRBJ2-2; 10 bases agree with TRBD2. Germline-derived CDR1 and CDR2 are SGDLS and YYNGEE. With 1 base clipped from V and 6 bases from J, the junction kept 0 bases outside the gene matches. The CDR3 loop spans 14 amino acids. CDR3 DNA sequence: TGTGCCAGCAGCGTACTAGCGGGAGCCGGGGAGCTGTTTTTT. Protein: CASSVLAGAGELFF.

The V call is TRBV5-1, the J call TRBJ1-4; 10 nucleotides line up with TRBD1. CDR1 and CDR2 (germline): SGHRS, YFSETQ. J lost 8 bases, V lost 1 base, and 11 bases had no gene match. The CDR3 contains 17 residues. The CDR3 sequence is CASSLRATGGAGEKLFF. For the CDR3, the DNA is TGCGCCAGCAGCTTGAGGGCGACAGGGGGCGCTGGGGAAAAACTGTTTTTT.

J is TRBJ2-3 and V is TRBV19; D is perhaps TRBD1 (5 bases). Deletions cut 5 bases from V and 0 bases from J, with 18 bases between. Germline V gene data show CDR1 as LNHDA and CDR2 as SQIVND (reference sequence). The CDR3 consists of 17 residues. In nucleotides, the CDR3 is TGTGCCAGTAGTCCCGAACTGGGGCCGTCGAGCACAGATACGCAGTATTTT. The encoded protein is CASSPELGPSSTDTQYF.

The gene calls are TRBV28 and TRBJ2-1; 9 nucleotides line up with TRBD1. The germline V gene encodes CDR1 MDHEN and CDR2 SYDVKM. V gave up 6 bases and J gave up 3 bases; unmatched junction bases: 9. This CDR3 contains 16 residues. DNA for the CDR3: TGTGCCAGCAGATCCCATACAGGGGGCGGCTACAATGAGCAGTTCTTC. Amino acids: CASRSHTGGGYNEQFF.

The chain links TRBV7-6 to TRBJ1-2; TRBD1 aligns across 7 bases. This CDR3 is built from 17 residues. Germline CDR1 is SGHVS and CDR2 is FNYEAQ. Losses at the gene ends were 1 base for V and 4 bases for J; bases not matched to a gene: 12. The CDR3 bases are TGTGCCAGCAGCTTAGTTGCTACAATAGGGGGCGGCTATGGCTACACCTTC. It is translated as CASSLVATIGGGYGYTF.

The gene calls are TRBV3-1 (or the pseudogene TRBV3-2) and TRBJ2-2, with 7 bases lining up with TRBD2. Trimming at V came to 7 bases and at J to 8 bases, leaving 10 bases not matched to a gene. This CDR3 has 14 amino acids. In germline, CDR1 is LGHDT, CDR2 YNNKEL (reference sequence). DNA for the CDR3: TGTGCCAGCAAAGTGCGCGGGAGCAAAGGGGAGCTGTTTTTT. It is translated as CASKVRGSKGELFF.

The V call is TRBV6-5, the J call TRBJ2-7; 9 bases map to TRBD2. The CDR3 is made up of 15 amino acids. The germline gives CDR1 MNHEY, CDR2 SVGAGI. J lost 5 bases, V lost 6 bases, and 11 bases had no gene match. The CDR3 protein is CASSPLGGRADEQYF. In nucleotides, the CDR3 is TGTGCCAGCAGCCCCTTGGGCGGGAGGGCAGACGAGCAGTACTTC.

This chain links TRBV10-2 with TRBJ1-5; perhaps TRBD1 as D (5 bases). The CDR3 is 13 residues long. Trimming stripped 10 bases from V and 12 bases from J, with 22 bases between. Looked up from germline, CDR1 is WSHSY and CDR2 is SAAADI. Here the CDR3 reads CATQTTRTNFQHF. The CDR3 DNA follows: TGCGCCACCCAAACCACCAGGACAAACTTCCAGCATTTT.

The rearrangement uses TRBV5-4 and TRBJ1-1, with D unclear. Trimming removed 2 bases at V and 4 bases at J, with 18 bases between. Germline values: CDR1 SGHNT, CDR2 YYREEE (reference sequence). The CDR3 length is 16 residues. The CDR3 DNA reads as TGTGCCAGCAGCTTTCGCCTGAGAGGAACGGGCACTGAAGCTTTCTTT. It is translated as CASSFRLRGTGTEAFF.

CDR3: CASSPLNTEAFF. The CDR3 DNA sequence: TGTGCCAGCAGCCCCTTGAACACTGAAGCTTTCTTT. The chain joins TRBV5-4 to TRBJ1-1; the D is unclear. CDR1 is SGHNT, CDR2 YYREEE, per germline (reference sequence). This CDR3 has 12 residues. Trimming pared 4 bases from V and 0 bases from J, leaving 4 bases between.

In this sample, this clone is medium-sized. V is TRBV11-3 and J is TRBJ2-2, with TRBD2 matching over 11 bases. The CDR3 loop spans 15 amino acids. V lost 5 bases to trimming and J lost 5 bases; unmatched junction nucleotides: 4. Germline loops: CDR1 SGHNT, CDR2 YENEEA. CDR3: CASSTSGSGTGELFF. The CDR3 DNA is TGTGCCAGCAGCACTAGCGGGAGTGGAACCGGGGAGCTGTTTTTT.

This chain connects TRBV28 to TRBJ1-5; TRBD1 is a possible D gene (6 bases). Germline CDR1 and CDR2: MDHEN and SYDVKM. There are 15 residues in the CDR3. Trimming stripped 3 bases from V and 2 bases from J, with 11 bases between. CDR3 coding DNA: TGTGCCAGCAGTTTCCAGGGGTCCGGCAATCAGCCCCAGCATTTT. As protein: CASSFQGSGNQPQHF. The complete variable domain, with remaining parts taken from reference TRBV28 and TRBJ1-5, reads DVKVTQSSRYLVKRTGEKVFLECVQDMDHENMFWYRQDPGLGLRLIYFSYDVKMKEKGDIPEGYSVSREKKERFSLILESASTNQTSMYLCASSFQGSGNQPQHFGDGTRLSIL.

The CDR3, as DNA: TGTGCCAGCAGCTTAAAGGCGGGGGGGCGCGAAGAGACCCAGTACTTC. Amino acid sequence: CASSLKAGGREETQYF. This sequence joins TRBV7-2 and TRBJ2-5; 9 bases map to TRBD2. The CDR3 has 16 residues. Germline CDR1 is SGHTA and CDR2 is FQGNSA. J was trimmed by 3 bases and V by 2 bases; bases with no gene match: 7.

This chain links TRBV5-4 with TRBJ2-6; 7 bases are a match to TRBD1. With V trimmed by 3 bases and J by 0 bases, 9 bases remained unmatched. CDR1 is SGHNT and CDR2 is YYREEE in the germline V gene (reference sequence). This CDR3 has 18 amino acids. CDR3 region: CASSSGQDVYSGANVLTF. In nucleotides, the CDR3 is TGTGCCAGCAGCTCAGGACAGGATGTATACTCTGGGGCCAACGTCCTGACTTTC.

V usage is TRBV29-1 and J usage is TRBJ2-3; D gene unclear. There are 11 residues in the CDR3. V shed 6 bases and J shed 2 bases, with 6 bases lying between them. The germline gives CDR1 SQVTM, CDR2 ANQGSEA. CDR3 region: CSVADTDTQYF. CDR3 nucleotide sequence: TGCAGCGTCGCGGACACAGATACGCAGTATTTT.

This chain's CDR3 is CASIAWRERGTDTQYF. The CDR3 nucleotides are TGTGCCAGCATCGCCTGGAGGGAAAGAGGCACAGATACGCAGTATTTT. The chain joins TRBV28 to TRBJ2-3; D is possibly TRBD2 (6 bases). V shed 7 bases and J shed 1 base, with 18 bases lying between them. The CDR3 sequence is 16 residues long. Germline V gene data show CDR1 as MDHEN and CDR2 as SYDVKM. Variable domain in full (rest from reference TRBV28 and TRBJ2-3): DVKVTQSSRYLVKRTGEKVFLECVQDMDHENMFWYRQDPGLGLRLIYFSYDVKMKEKGDIPEGYSVSREKKERFSLILESASTNQTSMYLCASIAWRERGTDTQYFGPGTRLTVL.

V gene TRBV19 combines with J gene TRBJ2-3; TRBD2 might be the D (5 bases). Trimming took 2 bases from V and 2 from J, leaving 14 bases between them. CDR3 length equals 16 residues. Germline V lookup: CDR1 LNHDA, CDR2 SQIVND (reference sequence). For the CDR3, the DNA is TGTGCCAGTAGTATACCCCGGGGTGGGGACACAGATACGCAGTATTTT. It yields the protein CASSIPRGGDTDTQYF.

The chain employs TRBV11-3 and TRBJ2-1; the D gene is possibly TRBD1 (6 bases). Looked up from germline, CDR1 is SGHNT and CDR2 is YENEEA. This CDR3 region has 13 residues. Trimming pared 5 bases from V and 8 bases from J, leaving 13 bases between. The CDR3 reads CASSPTPGDEQFF. The CDR3 DNA reads as TGTGCCAGCAGCCCGACCCCAGGGGATGAGCAGTTCTTC.

The J gene is TRBJ1-1, the V gene TRBV6-5; the D is unclear. The germline CDR1 and CDR2 sequences are MNHEY and SVGAGI. This CDR3 has 11 amino acids. The V end was cut by 7 bases, the J end by 7 bases, with 10 bases between. The DNA for the CDR3 is TGTGCCAGCATTCGAGGTGGTGAAGCTTTCTTT. Its translation: CASIRGGEAFF.

This clone was picked up a small number of times. For the CDR3, the DNA is TGTGCCAGCAGTGAAGGGACAGGGGGCGTGACTGGAAACACCATATATTTT. It encodes CASSEGTGGVTGNTIYF. The chain joins TRBV2 to TRBJ1-3; 11 positions match TRBD1. This CDR3 comprises 17 residues. Germline CDR1 is SNHLY and CDR2 is FYNNEI. The V segment lost 1 base and the J segment 2 bases; nucleotides outside the gene matches: 4.

The V gene is TRBV5-1, the J gene TRBJ1-2, with TRBD1 matching 9 bases. The CDR3 length is 14 residues. Germline CDR1 reads SGHRS; CDR2 reads YFSETQ. Germline trimming cut 0 bases from V and 6 bases from J; bases unmatched to any gene: 3. CDR3 DNA sequence: TGCGCCAGCAGCTTGGGGGGACAGGGAGATGGCTACACCTTC. Amino acids: CASSLGGQGDGYTF.

The chain has TRBV7-3 and TRBJ2-5; D perhaps matches TRBD2 (6 bases). Per germline, CDR1 SGHTA and CDR2 FQGTGA. The CDR3 totals 16 residues. Trimming stripped 5 bases from V and 1 base from J, with 17 bases between. CDR3 in amino acids: CASSPFSGLPQETQYF. In nucleotides, the CDR3 is TGTGCCAGCAGCCCGTTTTCGGGACTGCCCCAAGAGACCCAGTACTTC.